Listed below are T cell receptor beta chains from one sample, sequenced in a study of cytomegalovirus exposure and HLA in healthy donors. Sequencing was performed with immunoSEQ multiplex PCR; in TCRdb, only in-frame clones are kept and a portion is missing. This sample has about 140,000 clones; 80% to 90% occur once, and the top ten carry 1.4%. Sequencing was carried out using PBMCs. The receptors were gathered from a woman between 25 and 40 years old in good health and CMV-seronegative. Both conserved end residues are part of each CDR3. The D gene is left open where the match is weak. For some rows the clone size is stated as once, few or many, or as a class when expanded; others skip it.

TRBJ1-5 | 14 | . | TRBV27 | once | CATRGWGESQPQHF | TGTGCCACCAGGGGTTGGGGGGAAAGTCAGCCCCAGCATTTT
TRBJ2-3 | 15 | TRBD1 | TRBV2 | . | CASIGDRGRRDTQYF | TGTGCCAGCATAGGGGACAGGGGTAGGCGGGATACGCAGTATTTT
TRBJ2-1 | 11 | . | TRBV6-5 | . | CASSQAREQFF | TGTGCCAGCAGCCAAGCCCGTGAGCAGTTCTTC
TRBJ2-7 | 14 | TRBD1 | TRBV5-1 | . | CASSLDIRGNEQYF | TGCGCCAGCAGCTTGGATATCAGGGGGAACGAGCAGTACTTC
TRBJ2-6 | 16 | TRBD1 | TRBV2 | . | CASSGQGESGANVLTF | TGTGCCAGCAGCGGACAGGGGGAATCTGGGGCCAACGTCCTGACTTTC
TRBJ2-2 | 16 | TRBD1 | TRBV9 | . | CASSQGATGRTGELFF | TGTGCCAGCAGCCAAGGGGCGACAGGGCGGACCGGGGAGCTGTTTTTT
TRBJ1-1 | 13 | TRBD1 | TRBV2 | . | CASRDRLNTEAFF | TGTGCCAGCCGGGACAGACTGAACACTGAAGCTTTCTTT
TRBJ1-5 | 15 | . | TRBV5-6 | . | CASSLESYSNQPQHF | TGTGCCAGCAGCTTGGAGAGTTATAGCAATCAGCCCCAGCATTTT
TRBJ2-7 | 14 | . | TRBV5-5 | . | CASSLSGSLYEQYF | TGTGCCAGCAGCCTGTCCGGTTCTCTCTACGAGCAGTACTTC
TRBJ1-4 | 14 | . | TRBV4-2 | . | CASSPPGANEKLFF | TGTGCCAGCAGCCCACCGGGGGCTAATGAAAAACTGTTTTTT
TRBJ1-5 | 13 | . | TRBV6-5 | . | CASRGGLNQPQHF | TGTGCCAGCAGGGGAGGACTCAATCAGCCCCAGCATTTT
TRBJ2-7 | 11 | . | TRBV4-2 | . | CASSQDGGPHF | TGTGCCAGCAGCCAAGATGGAGGACCGCACTTC
TRBJ2-1 | 13 | TRBD1 | TRBV2 | . | CASSRGLDNEQFF | TGTGCCAGCTCCAGGGGGCTGGACAATGAGCAGTTCTTC
TRBJ1-2 | 15 | TRBD1 | TRBV6-1 | . | CASSEYEQGVGGYTF | TGTGCCAGCAGTGAGTACGAACAGGGGGTCGGTGGCTACACCTTC
TRBJ2-5 | 16 | TRBD2 | TRBV9 | . | CASSVSSGGPQETQYF | TGTGCCAGCAGCGTTTCTAGCGGGGGACCCCAAGAGACCCAGTACTTC
TRBJ2-7 | 13 | . | TRBV7-2 | . | CASSRGYSYEQYF | TGTGCCAGCAGCCGAGGGTACTCCTACGAGCAGTACTTC
TRBJ2-7 | 14 | TRBD1 | TRBV5-1 | . | CASSLDGTGVEQYF | TGCGCCAGCAGCTTGGACGGGACAGGGGTTGAGCAGTACTTC
TRBJ2-6 | 15 | . | TRBV5-1 | . | CASSETGSGANVLTF | TGCGCCAGCAGCGAAACAGGATCTGGGGCCAACGTCCTGACTTTC
TRBJ2-5 | 17 | TRBD2 | TRBV5-1 | . | CASSLGRGIISTETQYF | TGCGCCAGCAGCTTGGGGCGGGGGATTATCTCCACGGAGACCCAGTACTTC
TRBJ2-2 | 15 | TRBD2 | TRBV6-6 | few | CASSDTSGSTGELFF | TGTGCCAGCAGTGACACTAGCGGGTCCACCGGGGAGCTGTTTTTT
TRBJ2-7 | 15 | . | TRBV6-1 | . | CASSENRKGFHEQYF | TGTGCCAGCAGTGAAAACAGGAAGGGGTTTCACGAGCAGTACTTC
TRBJ2-7 | 15 | TRBD1 | TRBV6-1 | . | CASSGGTVLTYEQYF | TGTGCCAGCAGTGGAGGGACAGTCTTAACCTACGAGCAGTACTTC
TRBJ2-2 | 14 | TRBD2 | TRBV6-6 | . | CASRTGGQTGELFF | TGTGCCAGCAGAACGGGGGGGCAGACCGGGGAGCTGTTTTTT
TRBJ2-3 | 15 | TRBD2 | TRBV14 | . | CASSRGGTSRNTQYF | TGTGCCAGCAGCCGTGGGGGGACTAGCCGAAATACGCAGTATTTT
TRBJ1-6 | 20 | . | TRBV5-1 | . | CASSPWPGQNFGANNSPLHF | TGCGCCAGCAGCCCCTGGCCAGGACAGAATTTCGGGGCAAATAATTCACCCCTCCACTTT
TRBJ1-5 | 14 | . | TRBV5-1 | . | CASSLEGRDQPQHF | TGCGCCAGCAGCTTGGAAGGGAGGGATCAGCCCCAGCATTTT
TRBJ1-2 | 14 | . | TRBV18 | few | CASSPDRGDGGYTF | TGTGCCAGCTCACCGGACAGAGGGGATGGTGGCTACACCTTC
TRBJ2-7 | 15 | TRBD1 | TRBV11-2 | . | CASSLRDRVIHEQYF | TGTGCCAGCAGCCTCCGGGACAGGGTAATCCACGAGCAGTACTTC
TRBJ2-7 | 16 | TRBD1 | TRBV11-2 | . | CASSTTSGQGSYEQYF | TGTGCCAGCAGCACTACCTCGGGACAGGGATCCTACGAGCAGTACTTC
TRBJ1-5 | 13 | . | TRBV19 | . | CASRQFVAQPQHF | TGTGCCAGTAGGCAATTCGTGGCCCAGCCCCAGCATTTT
TRBJ1-2 | 16 | . | TRBV7-9 | few | CASSYENEQGRYGYTF | TGTGCCAGCAGCTACGAGAACGAACAGGGAAGATATGGCTACACCTTC
TRBJ1-5 | 12 | . | TRBV9 | . | CAGTTSGVPQHF | TGTGCCGGTACAACCTCGGGTGTGCCCCAGCATTTT
TRBJ1-2 | 14 | . | TRBV10-2 | . | CASSESKEGWGYTF | TGCGCCAGCAGTGAGTCGAAGGAGGGGTGGGGCTACACCTTC
TRBJ1-6 | 15 | . | TRBV4-3 | . | CASSQVVTGDSPLHF | TGCGCCAGCAGCCAAGTCGTAACAGGTGATTCACCCCTCCACTTT
TRBJ2-5 | 14 | TRBD1 | TRBV7-9 | . | CASSLGQGQETQYF | TGTGCCAGCAGCTTGGGACAGGGCCAAGAGACCCAGTACTTC
TRBJ2-1 | 12 | . | TRBV30 | . | CAWRNRADEQFF | TGTGCCTGGAGGAACAGGGCGGATGAGCAGTTCTTC
TRBJ2-2 | 14 | TRBD1 | TRBV15 | . | CATRGTGFTGELFF | TGTGCCACCCGTGGGACAGGGTTCACCGGGGAGCTGTTTTTT
TRBJ2-1 | 16 | TRBD2 | TRBV5-1 | . | CASSLVARGADNEQFF | TGCGCCAGCAGCTTGGTAGCGCGGGGGGCAGACAATGAGCAGTTCTTC
TRBJ2-7 | 14 | TRBD2 | TRBV28 | once | CASIPSGATYEQYF | TGTGCCAGCATCCCTAGCGGGGCTACCTACGAGCAGTACTTC
TRBJ2-7 | 14 | TRBD1 | TRBV11-2 | . | CASSRTGTGYEQYF | TGTGCCAGCAGCCGAACCGGGACAGGCTACGAGCAGTACTTC
TRBJ1-1 | 16 | . | TRBV5-6 | . | CASSYGRRTRDTEAFF | TGTGCCAGCAGCTACGGACGGAGGACTAGGGACACTGAAGCTTTCTTT
TRBJ2-6 | 16 | TRBD1 | TRBV10-3 | once | CAISARTGPGANVLTF | TGTGCCATCAGTGCCCGGACAGGGCCTGGGGCCAACGTCCTGACTTTC